This passage covers 22 T cell receptor beta chains from one sample sequenced in a study of cytomegalovirus exposure and HLA in healthy donors. With 60 Vbeta and 13 Jbeta primers, the PCR was carried out. Here immunoSEQ multiplex PCR was the method, and the copy in TCRdb shows in-frame clones only, minus some. The top ten clones hold around 2.2% of a sample with more than 150,000 clones, 70% to 90% of them seen once. The sequenced material came from PBMCs. The receptors here all came from a woman aged 18-29 years in good health and CMV-seropositive.

The chain couples TRBV30 to TRBJ1-6; D perhaps matches TRBD1 (6 bases). Germline V gene data show CDR1 as GTSNPN and CDR2 as SVGIG (reference sequence). Between the trimmed V and J ends, which lost 0 bases and 1 base, there was a span of 13 bases. The CDR3 extends over 17 amino acids. The chain's CDR3 is CAWSVQRGGSYNSPLHF. CDR3 bases: TGTGCCTGGAGTGTACAAAGGGGGGGGTCCTATAATTCACCCCTCCACTTT. Supplemented by reference TRBV30 and TRBJ1-6, the full variable domain reads SQTIHQWPATLVQPVGSPLSLECTVEGTSNPNLYWYRQAAGRGLQLLFYSVGIGQISSEVPQNLSASRPQDRQFILSSKKLLLSDSGFYLCAWSVQRGGSYNSPLHFGNGTRLTVT.

Of note for this clone: This CDR3 is also generated by other DNA sequences in the sample. This chain joins TRBV6-6 and TRBJ2-3, with 15 bases identical to TRBD2. The CDR3 has 16 residues. V shed 6 bases, J shed 4 bases, and the junction held 5 bases outside the gene matches. Germline lookup yields CDR1 MNHNY and CDR2 SVGAGI (reference sequence). CDR3 nucleotide sequence: TGTGCCAGCAGCTCAAGGACTAGCGGGGGGGCAGATACGCAGTATTTT. Its protein is CASSSRTSGGADTQYF.

The table lists this clone with a few counts. V usage is TRBV2 and J usage is TRBJ1-6; D is unclear. Germline V CDR1 and CDR2: SNHLY, FYNNEI. The ends were cut back, 10 bases at V and 0 bases at J, with 13 bases in the middle. The CDR3 has 15 residues. The DNA of the CDR3 is TGTGCCACCCGTCCCTTCCCCTCCTATAATTCACCCCTCCACTTT. Its translation is CATRPFPSYNSPLHF. The entire variable domain, with the rest obtained from reference TRBV2 and TRBJ1-6, is as follows: EPEVTQTPSHQVTQMGQEVILRCVPISNHLYFYWYRQILGQKVEFLVSFYNNEISEKSEIFDDQFSVERPDGSNFTLKIRSTKLEDSAMYFCATRPFPSYNSPLHFGNGTRLTVT.

The chain links TRBV2 to TRBJ1-2; TRBD1 aligns across 8 bases. V trimming: 6 bases; J trimming: 3 bases; junction bases outside the gene matches: 9. The CDR3 length is 15 residues. Germline lookup yields CDR1 SNHLY and CDR2 FYNNEI. CDR3 in amino acids: CASSQDRGPDYGYTF. CDR3 bases: TGTGCCAGCAGCCAAGACAGGGGCCCTGACTATGGCTACACCTTC.

The V call is TRBV6-6, the J call TRBJ2-7, with 7 bases identical to TRBD2. The CDR3 has 15 amino acids. Germline-derived CDR1 and CDR2 are MNHNY and SVGAGI (reference sequence). Trimming removed 2 bases from V and 3 bases from J; junction bases left unmatched: 7. CDR3 bases: TGTGCCAGCAGTTACGGGTCCGGCGGGGGCTACGAGCAGTACTTC. Protein sequence: CASSYGSGGGYEQYF.

This chain links TRBV5-4 with TRBJ1-6; 7 bases are a match to TRBD1. V dropped 1 base and J dropped 10; count of bases not matched to a gene: 5. Germline CDR1 reads SGHNT; CDR2 reads YYREEE (reference sequence). There are 14 residues in the CDR3. Written as DNA, the CDR3 is TGTGCCAGCAGCTTGAGAGGGGGCGACTCACCCCTCCACTTT. This translates into CASSLRGGDSPLHF.

This clone has a handful of counts. The V gene is TRBV7-2, the J gene TRBJ2-5; tentatively, D is TRBD2 (6 bases). Germline lookup yields CDR1 SGHTA and CDR2 FQGNSA. Trimming removed 5 bases from V and 5 bases from J, with 12 bases in between. This CDR3 region has 13 residues. The CDR3 reads CASSQTSLETQYF. The CDR3 nucleotides are TGTGCCAGCAGCCAAACTAGCTTGGAGACCCAGTACTTC. Full variable domain (rest looked up from reference TRBV7-2 and TRBJ2-5): GAGVSQSPSNKVTEKGKDVELRCDPISGHTALYWYRQSLGQGLEFLIYFQGNSAPDKSGLPSDRFSAERTGGSVSTLTIQRTQQEDSAVYLCASSQTSLETQYFGPGTRLLVL.

The rearrangement joins TRBV15 to TRBJ2-1; D is perhaps TRBD1 (5 bases). The V gene lost 2 bases and the J gene lost 5 bases, with 19 bases spanning the gap. This CDR3 spans 17 amino acids. Per the germline V gene, CDR1 is LNHNV and CDR2 is YYDKDF (reference sequence). The DNA for the CDR3 is TGTGCCACCAGCAGACAGAGGCAGGGTGTGGGGAACAATGAGCAGTTCTTC. This translates into CATSRQRQGVGNNEQFF. The full variable domain, in which reference TRBV15 and TRBJ2-1 provide the parts outside the CDR3, is DAMVIQNPRYQVTQFGKPVTLSCSQTLNHNVMYWYQQKSSQAPKLLFHYYDKDFNNEADTPDNFQSRRPNTSFCFLDIRSPGLGDTAMYLCATSRQRQGVGNNEQFFGPGTRLTVL.

The V gene is TRBV19, the J gene TRBJ1-1; tentative D call: TRBD1 (5 bases). V lost 5 bases and J lost 3, with 19 bases in between. Germline V gives CDR1 LNHDA, CDR2 SQIVND (reference sequence). The CDR3 extends over 16 amino acids. The CDR3 DNA follows: TGTGCCAGTAGTCCCTTCAGGGAGGTGGGGGACACTGAAGCTTTCTTT. This sequence encodes CASSPFREVGDTEAFF.

This chain links TRBV18 with TRBJ1-5; 7 nucleotides match TRBD1. In germline, CDR1 is KGHSH, CDR2 LQKENI. This CDR3 has 14 residues. The trim removed 5 bases at V and 4 bases at J, leaving 5 bases unmatched. The CDR3 is CASSTQGRNQPQHF. CDR3 DNA sequence: TGTGCCAGCTCAACACAGGGGAGGAATCAGCCCCAGCATTTT. Complete variable domain (other parts from reference TRBV18 and TRBJ1-5): NAGVMQNPRHLVRRRGQEARLRCSPMKGHSHVYWYRQLPEEGLKFMVYLQKENIIDESGMPKERFSAEFPKEGPSILRIQQVVRGDSAAYFCASSTQGRNQPQHFGDGTRLSIL.

The J gene is TRBJ2-7, the V gene TRBV29-1; TRBD1 aligns across 9 bases. Germline V lookup: CDR1 SQVTM, CDR2 ANQGSEA. The ends lost 3 bases at V and 3 bases at J; junction bases unmatched: 6. This CDR3 has 14 amino acids. The CDR3 bases are TGCAGCGTTGAGGTTGCGGGACAGGGCTACGAGCAGTACTTC. Translating it yields CSVEVAGQGYEQYF.

This clone has just a few counts. This chain joins TRBV4-3 and TRBJ2-7; D unresolved. The V and J ends lost 4 bases and 0 bases respectively, with 19 bases between them. Looked up from germline, CDR1 is LGHNA and CDR2 is YSLEER. The CDR3 extends over 17 amino acids. The CDR3 bases are TGCGCCAGCAGCCCAGGATTCTCGACCGTAAGCTCCTACGAGCAGTACGTC. Translated: CASSPGFSTVSSYEQYV.

Note on this clone: This sample includes further DNA sequences coding for the same CDR3. The V gene is TRBV30, the J gene TRBJ1-2, with a tentative D call TRBD1 (6 bases). Germline V gives CDR1 GTSNPN, CDR2 SVGIG (reference sequence). The CDR3 runs to 12 residues. V dropped 3 bases and J dropped 2 bases, with 7 bases sitting between them. The CDR3 nucleotides read TGTGCCTGGAGCACAGGGAACTATGGCTACACCTTC. Its protein product is CAWSTGNYGYTF.

The chain carries TRBV2 and TRBJ2-5; TRBD2 matches at 7 bases. Germline CDR1 reads SNHLY; CDR2 reads FYNNEI. The CDR3 spans 14 residues. J was trimmed by 2 bases and V by 10 bases; bases with no gene match: 10. Here the CDR3 DNA reads TGTGCCATCAGCTTGGGGGGGGGTCAAGAGACCCAGTACTTC. This encodes CAISLGGGQETQYF.

In this sample, this clone turned up a few times. This sequence joins TRBV15 and TRBJ1-1; TRBD1 is a possible D gene (5 bases). The V end was cut by 5 bases, the J end by 0 bases, with 10 bases between. The germline gives CDR1 LNHNV, CDR2 YYDKDF (reference sequence). This CDR3 spans 14 amino acids. CDR3 DNA: TGTGCCACCAGCTGGGCAGGGATGAACACTGAAGCTTTCTTT. Protein product: CATSWAGMNTEAFF.

V and J are TRBV13 and TRBJ1-1; perhaps TRBD1 as D (6 bases). Looked up from germline, CDR1 is PRHDT and CDR2 is FYEKMQ (reference sequence). V dropped 5 bases and J dropped 3 bases, with 13 bases sitting between them. The CDR3 has 14 residues. The CDR3 loop reads CASSTRQEYTEAFF. Here the CDR3 DNA reads TGTGCCAGCAGCACCAGACAGGAATACACTGAAGCTTTCTTT.

The rearrangement links TRBV2 to TRBJ2-7, with 8 bases that match TRBD2. The CDR3 has 15 residues. Germline values: CDR1 SNHLY, CDR2 FYNNEI. The trim removed 6 bases at V and 5 bases at J, leaving 12 bases unmatched. CDR3 loop: CASSSDGGAIDEQYF. Written as DNA, the CDR3 is TGTGCCAGCAGCTCTGACGGGGGGGCGATCGACGAGCAGTACTTC.

This clone was recorded a few times. The V gene is TRBV6-5, the J gene TRBJ2-7; TRBD1 aligns across 11 bases. Germline V gives CDR1 MNHEY, CDR2 SVGAGI. With 2 bases clipped from V and 3 bases from J, the junction kept 6 bases outside the gene matches. CDR3 length equals 16 residues. DNA for the CDR3: TGTGCCAGCAGTTACCTGACCGGGACAGGGGGCTACGAGCAGTACTTC. As protein: CASSYLTGTGGYEQYF.

CDR3 coding DNA: TGTGCCAGCAGTGAGAAAAAGGGGGCGGGAGGCTACACCTTC. Its protein is CASSEKKGAGGYTF. The V and J genes are TRBV2 and TRBJ1-2; TRBD1 matches at 7 bases. With 3 bases clipped from V and 8 bases from J, the junction kept 9 bases outside the gene matches. There are 14 residues in the CDR3. Germline lookup yields CDR1 SNHLY and CDR2 FYNNEI.

The rearrangement links TRBV30 to TRBJ1-1; D unresolved. CDR1 is GTSNPN and CDR2 is SVGIG in the germline V gene (reference sequence). This CDR3 has 15 amino acids. V was cut by 0 bases and J by 0 bases, with 11 bases left in between. The CDR3 nucleotides read TGTGCCTGGAGTGTGGAGGGCTGGGTGAACACTGAAGCTTTCTTT. Its protein product is CAWSVEGWVNTEAFF.

The rearrangement uses TRBV7-3 and TRBJ2-5, with a tentative D call TRBD1 (6 bases). The DNA end is a closer match to TRBJ2-7, so the J assignment may be wrong. Per the germline V gene, CDR1 is SGHTA and CDR2 is FQGTGA. This CDR3 comprises 14 residues. CDR3 DNA: TGTGCCAGCAGCTATCAAGGGGGAGTAGGCGAGCAGTACTTC. It codes for CASSYQGGVGEQYF.

This rearrangement joins TRBV14 to TRBJ2-2; D is possibly TRBD2 (6 bases). Germline V lookup: CDR1 SGHDN, CDR2 FVKESK. With 3 bases removed from V and 5 bases from J, the gap between germline ends came to 10 bases. The CDR3 consists of 14 residues. CDR3 sequence reads: CASSHVGLTGELFF. In nucleotides, the CDR3 is TGTGCCAGCAGCCATGTCGGACTAACCGGGGAGCTGTTTTTT.